This TCR beta chain was profiled in a study of neurological immune-mediated disorders. Study-level points and caveats: The repertoires of 18 of 34 multiple sclerosis patients fell into one related-CDR3 cluster (a possible signature) under phylogenetic grouping. No CDR3 amino acid sequences were shared by expanded clones across subjects, suggesting private repertoires in all groups.

This CDR3 comprises 14 residues. The V gene's germline CDR1 is SGHTA and CDR2 FQGTGA. V gave up 5 bases and J gave up 3 bases, with 13 bases separating them. TCRdb processed the 5' RACE reads anew with MiXCR; each CDR3 protein has one entry. The sample records around 66,000 distinct CDR3 sequences, approximately 5% being singletons. Many counts were recorded for this clonotype. Its antigen is undetermined. Sequenced: PBMCs. The chain joins TRBV7-3 to TRBJ1-2, with D perhaps matching TRBD1 (5 bases). The sequence derives from a woman in her sixties or seventies with multiple sclerosis. CDR3 coding DNA: TGTGCCAGCAGCCCAACCGGGACGGACTATGGCTACACCTTC. It translates to CASSPTGTDYGYTF. The full variable domain, completed using reference TRBV7-3 and TRBJ1-2, is GAGVSQTPSNKVTEKGKYVELRCDPISGHTALYWYRQSLGQGPEFLIYFQGTGAADDSGLPNDRFFAVRPEGSVSTLKIQRTERGDSAVYLCASSPTGTDYGYTFGSGTRLTVV.